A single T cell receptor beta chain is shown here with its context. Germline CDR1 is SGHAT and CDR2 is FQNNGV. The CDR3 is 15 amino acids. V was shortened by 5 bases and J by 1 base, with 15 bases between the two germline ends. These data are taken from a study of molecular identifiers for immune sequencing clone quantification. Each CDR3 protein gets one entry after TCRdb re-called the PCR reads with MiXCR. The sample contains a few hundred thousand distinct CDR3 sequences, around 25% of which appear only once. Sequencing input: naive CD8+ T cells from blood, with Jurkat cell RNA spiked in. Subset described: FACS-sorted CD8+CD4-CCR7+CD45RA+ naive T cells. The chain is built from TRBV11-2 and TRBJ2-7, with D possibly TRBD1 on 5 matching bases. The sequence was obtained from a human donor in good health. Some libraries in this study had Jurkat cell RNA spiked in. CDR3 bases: TGTGCCAGCAGCCCAGCAGACAGAGTATCCTACGAGCAGTACTTC. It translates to CASSPADRVSYEQYF. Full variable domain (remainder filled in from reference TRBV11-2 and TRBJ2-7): EAGVAQSPRYKIIEKRQSVAFWCNPISGHATLYWYQQILGQGPKLLIQFQNNGVVDDSQLPKDRFSAERLKGVDSTLKIQPAKLEDSAVYLCASSPADRVSYEQYFGPGTRLTVT.